These 19 T cell receptor beta chains originate from one sample sequenced in a study of CD8 T cells in Susac syndrome. Reverse transcription used roughly 0.5 to 1 ug RNA and random hexamers. TCRdb ran MiXCR on the immunoSEQ multiplex PCR reads and lists one entry per CDR3 protein. This sample has hundreds of thousands of distinct CDR3 sequences, with approximately 94% found just once. The sample was CD4+ T cells from PBMCs. Receptors were obtained from a human donor with Susac syndrome.

The chain combines TRBV28 with TRBJ2-7; D not resolved. Germline V gene lookup returns CDR1 MDHEN and CDR2 SYDVKM. Between the trimmed V and J ends, which lost 4 bases and 6 bases, there was a span of 10 bases. CDR3 size: 12 residues. CDR3 nucleotides: TGTGCCAGCAGTTACACCTACTTCGAGCAGTACTTC. It specifies CASSYTYFEQYF.

The J gene is TRBJ1-2, the V gene TRBV12-3 or TRBV12-4, with D tentatively TRBD1 (5 bases). Trimming removed 5 bases at V and 7 bases at J, with 14 bases between. This CDR3 has 13 amino acids. The CDR3 DNA reads TGTGCCAGCAGTGAGGCCAGGGCGGGTGGCTACACCTTC. Translating it yields CASSEARAGGYTF.

This clonotype was observed once. The chain carries TRBV20-1 and TRBJ2-7; 9 bases are shared with TRBD1. V gave up 1 base and J gave up 4 bases; unmatched junction bases: 5. This CDR3 comprises 14 residues. The germline V gene encodes CDR1 DFQATT and CDR2 SNEGSKA (reference sequence). The CDR3 spells CSARAGTGNYEQYF. In DNA, the CDR3 is TGCAGTGCTAGAGCCGGGACAGGGAATTACGAGCAGTACTTC.

This chain uses TRBV11-1 with TRBJ2-5, with 10 bases aligning to TRBD1. V was pared by 6 bases and J by 3 bases, with 10 bases of the junction left unmatched. The CDR3 length is 16 residues. Germline V gives CDR1 SGHAT, CDR2 FQDESV (reference sequence). The CDR3 bases are TGTGCCAGCAGTTTCGGGACAGGGGTGGCGGAAGAGACCCAGTACTTC. Translated, it gives CASSFGTGVAEETQYF.

The CDR3 region has the DNA TGCGCCAGCAGCCGGGACGGAGGAAGGACTGAAGCTTTCTTT. This gives the protein CASSRDGGRTEAFF. The chain employs TRBV5-1 and TRBJ1-1, with a tentative D call TRBD1 (5 bases). The CDR3 spans 14 residues. Trimming cost V 4 bases and J 5 bases, with 15 bases left between them. Germline V gene data show CDR1 as SGHRS and CDR2 as YFSETQ.

The CDR3, as DNA: TGCGCCAGCAGCTTGGAGGCCGGGGATGGCTACACCTTC. Protein sequence: CASSLEAGDGYTF. V is TRBV5-1 and J is TRBJ1-2; D ambiguous. V was pared by 0 bases and J by 6 bases, with 9 bases between. This CDR3 spans 13 amino acids. CDR1 is SGHRS and CDR2 is YFSETQ in the germline V gene. Using reference TRBV5-1 and TRBJ1-2 for the parts outside the CDR3, the full variable domain is KAGVTQTPRYLIKTRGQQVTLSCSPISGHRSVSWYQQTPGQGLQFLFEYFSETQRNKGNFPGRFSGRQFSNSRSEMNVSTLELGDSALYLCASSLEAGDGYTFGSGTRLTVV.

This chain uses TRBV6-2 or TRBV6-3 with TRBJ2-7; no firm D call. The germline V gene has CDR1 MNHEY and CDR2 SVGEGT. There are 17 residues in the CDR3. Trimming removed 2 bases from V and 0 bases from J, with 17 bases in between. CDR3 sequence reads: CASSYVQPPLNSYEQYF. The CDR3 nucleotides are TGTGCCAGCAGTTACGTACAGCCTCCATTAAACTCCTACGAGCAGTACTTC.

The rearrangement links TRBV2 to TRBJ2-2, with TRBD2 matching over 7 bases. The CDR3 extends over 14 amino acids. In germline, CDR1 is SNHLY, CDR2 FYNNEI. J lost 4 bases, V lost 6 bases, and 5 bases had no gene match. CDR3 nucleotides: TGTGCCAGCAGAGGCAGGGAGGGCACCGGGGAGCTGTTTTTT. It translates to CASRGREGTGELFF.

The J gene is TRBJ1-6, the V gene TRBV10-2; a weak D match, TRBD1 (5 bases). Germline V gives CDR1 WSHSY, CDR2 SAAADI. The CDR3 has 14 amino acids. With 6 bases removed from V and 7 bases from J, the gap between germline ends came to 13 bases. CDR3 amino acids: CASRLDRRNSPLHF. DNA for the CDR3: TGCGCCAGCAGACTCGACAGAAGAAATTCACCCCTCCACTTT.

J is TRBJ2-3 and V is TRBV12-3 or TRBV12-4, with TRBD1 matching over 9 bases. V was pared by 2 bases and J by 4 bases, with 7 bases of the junction left unmatched. CDR3 size: 16 residues. The CDR3 loop is CASSLTDRGYPDTQYF. The CDR3 DNA sequence: TGTGCCAGCAGTTTAACGGACAGGGGCTATCCAGATACGCAGTATTTT.

This clonotype appeared once. The V and J genes are TRBV30 and TRBJ1-1; D may be TRBD1 (5 bases). CDR3 length: 14 amino acids. Trimming pared 2 bases from V and 8 bases from J, leaving 18 bases between. CDR1 and CDR2 (germline): GTSNPN, SVGIG (reference sequence). Here the CDR3 reads CAWSLGRGGPEAFF. CDR3 DNA sequence: TGTGCCTGGAGTCTCGGGCGGGGGGGTCCCGAAGCTTTCTTT.

The CDR3 DNA is TGTGCCAGCAGTCGCCTCAGGGACCTGGCGGGCAATGAGCAGTTCTTC. It specifies CASSRLRDLAGNEQFF. V and J are TRBV12-3 or TRBV12-4 and TRBJ2-1; D is tentatively TRBD1 or TRBD2 (5 bases each). The CDR3 totals 16 residues. V gave up 5 bases and J gave up 6 bases, with 20 bases separating them.

The genes are TRBV2 and TRBJ1-1, with D perhaps TRBD1 (6 bases). This CDR3 comprises 14 residues. The V end was cut by 6 bases, the J end by 1 base, with 12 bases between. Germline lookup yields CDR1 SNHLY and CDR2 FYNNEI. The DNA for the CDR3 is TGTGCCAGCAGCCAACAGGGCGGGAACACTGAAGCTTTCTTT. As protein: CASSQQGGNTEAFF.

This chain uses TRBV18 with TRBJ1-4; D ambiguous. V was cut by 0 bases and J by 8 bases, with 13 bases left in between. In germline, CDR1 is KGHSH, CDR2 LQKENI. The CDR3 has 15 residues. The CDR3 sequence: CASSPPGGVREKLFF. CDR3 sequence (DNA): TGTGCCAGCTCACCACCGGGAGGAGTACGGGAAAAACTGTTTTTT.

This clonotype was counted once. The chain couples TRBV5-1 to TRBJ1-1, with unresolved D. The CDR3 extends over 14 amino acids. Trimming removed 2 bases at V and 1 base at J, with 9 bases between. From germline, CDR1 is SGHRS and CDR2 YFSETQ. The CDR3 reads CASSFDSGNTEAFF. The CDR3 DNA sequence: TGCGCCAGCAGCTTTGATTCAGGGAACACTGAAGCTTTCTTT.

V and J are TRBV19 and TRBJ2-5; tentative D call: TRBD2 (7 bases). CDR1 LNHDA and CDR2 SQIVND come from the germline V gene (reference sequence). The V end lost 10 bases, the J end lost 9 bases, and 30 bases lay between the germline ends. This CDR3 comprises 16 residues. The CDR3: CATKRLGGPLSGAQYF. The CDR3 nucleotides read TGTGCCACGAAAAGATTGGGGGGGCCCCTTAGCGGAGCCCAGTACTTC.

This sequence joins TRBV5-1 and TRBJ1-2; possible D gene TRBD1, 5 bases. The CDR3 sequence is 14 residues long. The V gene's germline CDR1 is SGHRS and CDR2 YFSETQ. The V end was cut by 4 bases, the J end by 5 bases, with 15 bases between. CDR3 DNA: TGCGCCAGCAGCCCGGGACCGACACAGTATGGCTACACCTTC. Protein product: CASSPGPTQYGYTF.

V gene TRBV13 combines with J gene TRBJ2-1; D is ambiguous. CDR3 size: 14 residues. Germline CDR1 and CDR2: PRHDT and FYEKMQ (reference sequence). The ends were cut back, 0 bases at V and 4 bases at J, with 7 bases in the middle. The CDR3 loop reads CASSLGARYNEQFF. DNA for the CDR3: TGTGCCAGCAGCTTAGGGGCTAGGTACAATGAGCAGTTCTTC.

The chain carries TRBV9 and TRBJ2-5; D could derive from TRBD1 or TRBD2 (5 bases each). CDR1 SGDLS and CDR2 YYNGEE come from the germline V gene. The germline V and J ends were trimmed by 5 bases and 3 bases, with 14 bases remaining between them. This CDR3 region has 14 residues. The CDR3 spells CASRGGGQEETQYF. The DNA of the CDR3 is TGTGCCAGCAGGGGTGGAGGACAAGAAGAGACCCAGTACTTC.